The rows below give T cell receptor beta chains drawn from one sample of a study of multiple sclerosis patients with progressive multifocal leukoencephalopathy. TCRdb's copy holds only in-frame clones and misses some; the assay was immunoSEQ multiplex PCR. The repertoire has 26,000 or so clones, around 93% of them found once; the top ten carry over 2%. Sequencing was performed on PBMCs, taken from a patient treated with natalizumab. The source of these receptors is a man in his thirties or forties with multiple sclerosis. Each CDR3 is given with its conserved first and last residue. The order of the fields is J gene, V gene, clone size, D gene, CDR3 DNA, CDR3 protein. D genes are given only for firm matches. For some rows the clone size is stated as once, few or many, or as a class when expanded; others skip it.

>TRBJ2-5|TRBV4-3|.|.
TGCGCCAGCAGCCAAGATCGGGCAGTCCAGCAGTACTTC
CASSQDRAVQQYF
>TRBJ2-3|TRBV4-1|.|.
TGCGCCAGCAGCCAAGGGGAGAGGGGTGGGCCAGATACGCAGTATTTT
CASSQGERGGPDTQYF
>TRBJ1-4|TRBV11-3|.|TRBD1
TGTGCCAGCAGCCCCGGACAGGCAACTAATGAAAAACTGTTTTTT
CASSPGQATNEKLFF
>TRBJ1-3|TRBV18|.|.
TGTGCCAGCTCACCACCGACGGGGGCTTCTGGAAACACCATATATTTT
CASSPPTGASGNTIYF
>TRBJ2-7|TRBV9|few|TRBD2
TGTGCCAGCAGCGTAGGGGACTACTCCTACGAGCAGTACTTC
CASSVGDYSYEQYF
>TRBJ2-1|TRBV7-2|.|TRBD2
TGTGCCAGCAGCAAGAACCCGGGACTAGCGGTAGGGAATGAGCAGTTCTTC
CASSKNPGLAVGNEQFF
>TRBJ2-4|TRBV20-1|.|TRBD1
TGCAGTGCTAGCCGACAGGGATCTCAGTACTTC
CSASRQGSQYF
>TRBJ2-5|TRBV29-1|.|TRBD2
TGCAGCGTTGGAGAGCTCCCGGGACTAGCGGATCAAGAGACCCAGTACTTC
CSVGELPGLADQETQYF
>TRBJ1-1|TRBV19|.|TRBD1
TGTGCCAGTAGTCAGGGGGCGCGGACTGAAGCTTTCTTT
CASSQGARTEAFF
>TRBJ2-5|TRBV9|.|.
TGTGCCAGCAGCCCCACGGGAGAGACCCAGTACTTC
CASSPTGETQYF
>TRBJ2-1|TRBV6-5|.|TRBD2
TGTGCCAGCAATGGGCGGGGGGGCTCCTACAATGAGCAGTTCTTC
CASNGRGGSYNEQFF
>TRBJ2-3|TRBV25-1|.|.
TGTGCCAGCAGTGGAGGACCGCACCGGCAGTATTTT
CASSGGPHRQYF
>TRBJ1-2|TRBV6-5|.|.
TGTGCCAGCAGCCCGTTAGGTCGGCCCAGCTATGGCTACACCTTC
CASSPLGRPSYGYTF
>TRBJ1-5|TRBV7-9|.|.
TGTGCCAGCAGCTTAGACCTGGTGTCCGGGCAGCCCCAGCATTTT
CASSLDLVSGQPQHF
>TRBJ1-1|TRBV27|.|TRBD1
TGTGCCAGCAGTCCCCCGGACAGGGTACGGACTGAAGCTTTCTTT
CASSPPDRVRTEAFF
>TRBJ2-3|TRBV7-9|once|TRBD2
TGTGCCAGCAGGCCTGCTAGCGGGGACACAGATACGCAGTATTTT
CASRPASGDTDTQYF
>TRBJ1-3|TRBV6-6|once|.
TGTGCCAGCATCGGAGACATCAGCTCTGGAAACACCATATATTTT
CASIGDISSGNTIYF
>TRBJ1-3|TRBV9|.|.
TGTGCCAGCAGCGGGTCCTCTTGGACCCCCTCTGGAAACACCATATATTTT
CASSGSSWTPSGNTIYF
>TRBJ1-2|TRBV5-1|.|.
TGCGCCAGCAGCTTGGCCGCAGGGGCTCGTGGCTACACCTTC
CASSLAAGARGYTF
>TRBJ1-2|TRBV29-1|.|.
TGCAGCGTATGGAACGGACAGTACTATGGCTACACCTTC
CSVWNGQYYGYTF
>TRBJ1-2|TRBV5-1|.|.
TGCGCCAGCAGCTTCTGGACGGATTTGGATGGCTACACCTTC
CASSFWTDLDGYTF
>TRBJ2-3|TRBV14|.|TRBD2
TGTGCCAGCAGCCAAGACTCACCGGGACTAGCGGGAACTGGGCTTAGCACAGATACGCAGTATTTT
CASSQDSPGLAGTGLSTDTQYF
>TRBJ2-5|TRBV5-1|.|TRBD2
TGCGCCAGCAACCCCGGGGGGGAGACCCAGTACTTC
CASNPGGETQYF
>TRBJ2-5|TRBV13|.|TRBD1
TGTGCCAGCAGCCATCGGGACAGGGGATATGAGACCCAGTACTTC
CASSHRDRGYETQYF
>TRBJ1-2|TRBV5-4|few|.
TGTGCCAGCAGCTTGGGGAAGGGGGTGATAGCTAACTATGGCTACACCTTC
CASSLGKGVIANYGYTF
>TRBJ2-3|TRBV5-4|.|TRBD2
TGTGCCAGCAGCTCCGGGACTAGCGGGAGAACGCAGTATTTT
CASSSGTSGRTQYF
>TRBJ2-3|TRBV6-6|.|.
TGTGCCAGCAGCCACGTCACAGATACGCAGTATTTT
CASSHVTDTQYF
>TRBJ2-7|TRBV29-1|.|TRBD2
TGCAGCGTTGGCGCTAGCGGGCCGTCCTACGAGCAGTACTTC
CSVGASGPSYEQYF
>TRBJ2-1|TRBV6-4|.|.
TGTGCCATACGGGAATCAGGGTCGTTCTTC
CAIRESGSFF
>TRBJ2-7|TRBV29-1|.|TRBD1
TGCAGCGCCGCTACAGGGGGCTCTCTTTACGAGCAGTACTTC
CSAATGGSLYEQYF
>TRBJ2-3|TRBV6-6|.|TRBD2
TGTGCCAGCAGTTGGGGCGGGAGAGCAGATACGCAGTATTTT
CASSWGGRADTQYF
>TRBJ1-2|TRBV10-3|.|TRBD1
TGTGCCATCAATACCGGGACAGCAGACTATGGCTACACCTTC
CAINTGTADYGYTF
>TRBJ2-5|TRBV7-7|.|.
TGTGCTAGCAGCTTCCCCGGAACTGAGACCCAGTACTTC
CASSFPGTETQYF
>TRBJ2-7|TRBV9|.|.
TGTGCCAGCAGCTTGAGCGGATCCTACGAGCAGTACTTC
CASSLSGSYEQYF
>TRBJ2-7|TRBV5-1|.|TRBD2
TGCGCCAGCAGCTTGCCGCTAGCGGGAGGAACTGACGAGCAGTACTTC
CASSLPLAGGTDEQYF
>TRBJ2-1|TRBV7-9|.|.
TGTGCCAGCAGCTCGACTAGCTCCAGAGGGGGCTACAATGAGCAGTTCTTC
CASSSTSSRGGYNEQFF
>TRBJ2-7|TRBV7-2|.|.
TGTGCCAGCAGCACATACGTTGGCGAGCAGTACTTC
CASSTYVGEQYF
>TRBJ1-1|TRBV7-8|.|TRBD1
TGTGCCAGCACCCCTCGGACAGGAATGAACACTGAAGCTTTCTTT
CASTPRTGMNTEAFF
>TRBJ1-4|TRBV7-2|.|.
TGTGCCAGCAGCTCCTGGACTGCTACTAATGAAAAACTGTTTTTT
CASSSWTATNEKLFF
>TRBJ2-5|TRBV5-1|.|.
TGCGCCAGCAGCTTGGGGGGGACGGAGACCCAGTACTTC
CASSLGGTETQYF
>TRBJ2-7|TRBV15|.|TRBD2
TGTGCCACCAGCAGAGATGCTAGCGGGAGAAACGAGCAGTACTTC
CATSRDASGRNEQYF
>TRBJ1-1|TRBV19|.|TRBD1
TGTGCCAGCACAGGGGCCAACACTGAAGCTTTCTTT
CASTGANTEAFF
>TRBJ2-3|TRBV5-1|.|.
TGCGCCAGCAGCCCCAGGCGGGCAGCTAGCACAGATACGCAGTATTTT
CASSPRRAASTDTQYF
>TRBJ2-4|TRBV15|.|.
TGTGCCACCAGCGGCTACGGCTACATTCAGTACTTC
CATSGYGYIQYF
>TRBJ2-1|TRBV11-2|.|.
TGTGCCAGCAGCTTAGCGGCCAAAAGGAATGAGCAGTTCTTC
CASSLAAKRNEQFF
>TRBJ2-7|TRBV7-8|once|.
TGTGCCAGCAGCCCCCCGGGGTCCGAGTCCTACGAGCAGTACTTC
CASSPPGSESYEQYF
>TRBJ1-2|TRBV19|.|.
TGTGCCAGTAGGGTAGGAATTAACTATGGCTACACCTTC
CASRVGINYGYTF
>TRBJ1-1|TRBV27|.|.
TGTGCCAGCAGCCCCCCCGGTGGGAACACTGAAGCTTTCTTT
CASSPPGGNTEAFF
>TRBJ1-1|TRBV6-6|.|.
TGTGCCAGCACCTACCCTTGGGACATGAACACTGAAGCTTTCTTT
CASTYPWDMNTEAFF
>TRBJ1-2|TRBV5-4|.|TRBD1
TGTGCCAGCAGCCCGGGACAGGATTTCTATGGCTACACCTTC
CASSPGQDFYGYTF
>TRBJ1-6|TRBV5-4|.|.
TGTGCCAGCAGCTTGGCCGTTCCCTATAATTCACCCCTCCACTTT
CASSLAVPYNSPLHF
>TRBJ2-7|TRBV27|.|.
TGTGCCAGCAGTTTATGGTACCAGGGTAGCATGGAGCAGTACTTC
CASSLWYQGSMEQYF
>TRBJ2-1|TRBV7-8|few|.
TGTGCCAGCAGCATCGAACAGGGAAGGTACAATGAGCAGTTCTTC
CASSIEQGRYNEQFF
>TRBJ2-3|TRBV25-1|.|.
TGTGCCAGCAGTGATAGCCGAAGGCAAGGGTGGCACTCAGATACGCAGTATTTT
CASSDSRRQGWHSDTQYF
>TRBJ1-2|TRBV6-5|.|TRBD1
TGTGCCAGCAGATATAGAGACAGGGGGCTCTATGGCTACACCTTC
CASRYRDRGLYGYTF